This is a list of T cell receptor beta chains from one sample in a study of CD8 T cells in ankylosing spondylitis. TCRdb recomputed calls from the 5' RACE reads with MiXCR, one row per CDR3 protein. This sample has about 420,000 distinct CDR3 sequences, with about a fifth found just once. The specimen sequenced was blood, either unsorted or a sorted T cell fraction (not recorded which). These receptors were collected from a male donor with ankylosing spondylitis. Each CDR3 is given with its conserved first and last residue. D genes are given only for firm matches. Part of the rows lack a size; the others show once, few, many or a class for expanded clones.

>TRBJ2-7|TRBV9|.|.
TGTGCCAGCAGCGCCCCCGGGGGGCTAGCTGATTCCTACGAGCAGTACTTC
CASSAPGGLADSYEQYF
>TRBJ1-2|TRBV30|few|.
TGTGCCTGGAGTGGGACGCAGACGACACTTGGCTACACCTTC
CAWSGTQTTLGYTF
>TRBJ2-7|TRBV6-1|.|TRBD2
TGTGCCAGCAGTGCCGGGACTAGCGGGAGTTGGTACTTC
CASSAGTSGSWYF
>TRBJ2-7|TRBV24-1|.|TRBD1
TGTGCCACCAGTGATACAAGACAGGGAGTCTACGAGCAGTACTTC
CATSDTRQGVYEQYF
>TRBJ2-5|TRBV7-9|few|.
TGTGCCAGCAGCTCAGCCCTAAAGACCCAGTACTTC
CASSSALKTQYF
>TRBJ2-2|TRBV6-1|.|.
TGTGCCAGCACGCTCAACAGGATTAACACCGGGGAGCTGTTTTTT
CASTLNRINTGELFF
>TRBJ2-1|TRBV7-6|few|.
TGTGCCAGCAGCTTGTTGGACTACCTCTACAATGAGCAGTTCTTC
CASSLLDYLYNEQFF
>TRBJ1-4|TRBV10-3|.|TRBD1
TGTGCCATCAGTCGGGACAGGGACAATGAAAAACTGTTTTTT
CAISRDRDNEKLFF
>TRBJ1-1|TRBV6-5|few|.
TGTGCCAGCAGTTACGGGGGCGCAATCACTGAAGCTTTCTTT
CASSYGGAITEAFF
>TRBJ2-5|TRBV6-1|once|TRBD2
TGTGCCAGCCTCGCCCCTAGCGTGGGGGGGCAAGAGACCCAGTACTTC
CASLAPSVGGQETQYF
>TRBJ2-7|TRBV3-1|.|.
TGTGCCAGCAGCCGCCGCAGTCTTCGATACGAGCAGTACTTC
CASSRRSLRYEQYF
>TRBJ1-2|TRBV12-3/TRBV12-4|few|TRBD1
TGTGCCAGCAGTCGCGCCGGGACAGGGGACTATGGCTACACCTTC
CASSRAGTGDYGYTF
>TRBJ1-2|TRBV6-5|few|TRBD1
TGTGCCAGCAGTTACGTCAGGACAGGGGGCGGCTATGGCTACACCTTC
CASSYVRTGGGYGYTF
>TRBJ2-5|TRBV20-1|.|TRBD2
TGCAGTGCTTGCGGGGAGGGGGAGACCCAGTACTTC
CSACGEGETQYF
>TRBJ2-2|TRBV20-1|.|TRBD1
TGCAGTGCCGATTCCGGGACAGGGGAAACCGGGGAGCTGTTTTTT
CSADSGTGETGELFF
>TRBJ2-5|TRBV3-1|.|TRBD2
TGTGCCAGCAGCACGACCGGGACTAGCGGTGAAGAGACCCAGTACTTC
CASSTTGTSGEETQYF
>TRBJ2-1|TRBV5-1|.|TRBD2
TGCGCCAGCAGCTTAGCTAGCGGGAGGGTGGAAAATGAGCAGTTCTTC
CASSLASGRVENEQFF
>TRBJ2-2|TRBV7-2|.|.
TGTGCCAGCAGCTCTCTACGGGGGGCCCTCGGGGAGCTGTTTTTT
CASSSLRGALGELFF
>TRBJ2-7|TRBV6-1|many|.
TGTGCCAGCAGTGTCCGGGAGAGAGCCTACGAGCAGTACTTC
CASSVRERAYEQYF
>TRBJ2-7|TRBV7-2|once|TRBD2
TGTGCCAGCAGCTTAGTAGCTAGCGGGTCTGCCTACGAGCAGTACTTC
CASSLVASGSAYEQYF
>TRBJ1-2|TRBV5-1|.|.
TGCGCCAGCAGCTTGGAGGAGAGGGGGAACTCATACGGTGGCTACACCTTC
CASSLEERGNSYGGYTF
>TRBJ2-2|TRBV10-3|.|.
TGTGCCATCAGTGAGTCGGCCGGGGAGCTGTTTTTT
CAISESAGELFF